The clone carrying this T cell receptor beta chain was counted a few times. This record comes from a study of blood T cell repertoires in COVID-19. Study-wide background: Italy, Spain and the United States were the sources of the convalescent and acute COVID-19 samples. T cells, B-cell-depleted T cells, or PBMCs supplied cDNA or gDNA.

In the authors' workflow: Estimation of nucleated cell counts was performed using reference gene primer amplification. Measured with immunoSEQ multiplex PCR; TCRdb has only the in-frame clones, and not every one. Clone size and the V and J calls come from that table; the DNA yielded D and trimming. Altogether over 130,000 clones are present, around 81% being singletons, with the ten largest covering 3% to 4.5%. With V trimmed by 5 bases and J by 11 bases, 13 bases remained unmatched. Germline CDR1 and CDR2: PRHDT and FYEKMQ (reference sequence). The CDR3 totals 14 residues. This clonotype originated in a woman aged 55-70 years with acute or convalescent COVID-19. Sequenced material: peripheral blood. The chain employs TRBV13 and TRBJ1-1; 8 bases are a match to TRBD1. The CDR3 nucleotides read TGTGCCAGCAGCGTTGCAGGGGGCCGCCGTAATGCTTTCTTT. It specifies CASSVAGGRRNAFF.